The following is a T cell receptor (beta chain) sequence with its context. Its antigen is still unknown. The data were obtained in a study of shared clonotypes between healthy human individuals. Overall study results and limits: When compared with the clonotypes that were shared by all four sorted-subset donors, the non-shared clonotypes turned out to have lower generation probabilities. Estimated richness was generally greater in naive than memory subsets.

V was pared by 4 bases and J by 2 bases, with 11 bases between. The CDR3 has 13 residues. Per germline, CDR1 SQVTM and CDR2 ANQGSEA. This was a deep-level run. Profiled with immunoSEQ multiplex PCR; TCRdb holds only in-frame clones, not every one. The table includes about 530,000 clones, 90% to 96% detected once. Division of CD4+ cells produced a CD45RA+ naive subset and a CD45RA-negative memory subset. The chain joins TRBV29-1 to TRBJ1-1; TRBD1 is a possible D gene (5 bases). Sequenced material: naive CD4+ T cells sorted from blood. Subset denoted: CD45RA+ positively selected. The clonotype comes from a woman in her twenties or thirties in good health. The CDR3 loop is CSVGGAINTEAFF. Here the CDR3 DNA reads TGCAGCGTTGGAGGGGCAATAAACACTGAAGCTTTCTTT.